This T cell receptor beta chain is drawn from a study of cytomegalovirus exposure and HLA in healthy donors. Overall study context: Most donors, roughly 82% of 398 genotyped, fell in the Caucasian-associated ancestry cluster. Study conclusions and caveats: Analysis was carried out at a later point, and it linked a missense DCLRE1C variant to TCR beta V- and J-gene trimming. Presence/absence analysis assumed near-uniform sequencing depth across donors.

The primer mix had 60 Vbeta and 13 Jbeta primers. Profiled with immunoSEQ multiplex PCR; TCRdb holds only in-frame clones, not every one. The sample shows some 130,000 clones, 75% to 80% of them seen only once. In regard to this clone: Its antigen remains unidentified. The junction shows a germline mismatch at one end, possibly a read error. The same CDR3 is also encoded by other DNA sequences in this sample.

Per the germline V gene, CDR1 is SGDLS and CDR2 is YYNGEE. The CDR3 totals 13 residues. The material sequenced was PBMCs. The rearrangement uses TRBV9 and TRBJ1-6; D gene ambiguous. The receptor was isolated from a male donor in good health and CMV-seronegative. The CDR3 loop reads CASSVNRNSPLHF. The CDR3 DNA reads as TGCGCCAGCAGCGTAAACAGAAATTCACCCCTCCACTTT.